This entry lists 10 T cell receptor beta chains sequenced from one sample in a study of patients and donors after allogeneic stem cell transplantation. TCRdb reanalysed the RT-PCR reads using MiXCR and keeps one entry per CDR3 protein. The sample carries about 90,000 distinct CDR3 sequences, around 49% recorded once. The sample consisted of blood, either unsorted or a sorted T cell fraction (not recorded which). The receptors originated from a human donor who was either an allogeneic HSCT recipient or a stem cell or donor lymphocyte infusion donor (not recorded which). It is not recorded whose cells these are; they may come from a transplant donor.

The rearrangement links TRBV7-9 to TRBJ1-2; D call uncertain. V lost 7 bases to trimming and J lost 2 bases, with 11 bases between them. The CDR3 is made up of 13 amino acids. In germline, CDR1 is SEHNR, CDR2 FQNEAQ (reference sequence). The CDR3 bases are TGTGCCAGCACGAAACAGTTGAACTATGGCTACACCTTC. It encodes CASTKQLNYGYTF.

V gene TRBV20-1 combines with J gene TRBJ1-2; 7 bases line up with TRBD1. The V gene's germline CDR1 is DFQATT and CDR2 SNEGSKA (reference sequence). The CDR3 has 13 amino acids. Trimming took 1 base from V and 6 from J; bases not matched to a gene: 5. The CDR3 bases are TGCAGTGCTAGAGCTAACAGGGGACATGGCTACACCTTC. This translates into CSARANRGHGYTF.

The rearrangement uses TRBV7-3 and TRBJ1-1; TRBD1 matches 7 bases. The CDR3 runs to 17 residues. V dropped 1 base and J dropped 3; count of bases not matched to a gene: 11. Per germline, CDR1 SGHTA and CDR2 FQGTGA. The CDR3 spells CASSLIARQGRDTEAFF. CDR3 nucleotides: TGTGCCAGCAGCTTAATCGCAAGACAGGGCCGGGACACTGAAGCTTTCTTT.

J is TRBJ2-5 and V is TRBV6-6, with unresolved D. V lost 6 bases and J lost 6, with 11 bases in between. Per the germline V gene, CDR1 is MNHNY and CDR2 is SVGAGI (reference sequence). CDR3 size: 12 residues. In nucleotides, the CDR3 is TGTGCCAGCAGCCCTGGGATAAAGACCCAGTACTTC. It codes for CASSPGIKTQYF.

The chain employs TRBV25-1 and TRBJ1-4, with D uncertain. This CDR3 is built from 14 residues. Trimming left V 2 bases short and J 10 bases short, with 14 bases between. From germline, CDR1 is MGHDK and CDR2 SYGVNS. The CDR3 sequence: CASSEGQFVGKLFF. In DNA form, the CDR3 reads TGTGCCAGCAGTGAAGGGCAGTTTGTTGGAAAACTGTTTTTT. The full variable domain, rest sourced from reference TRBV25-1 and TRBJ1-4, is EADIYQTPRYLVIGTGKKITLECSQTMGHDKMYWYQQDPGMELHLIHYSYGVNSTEKGDLSSESTVSRIRTEHFPLTLESARPSHTSQYLCASSEGQFVGKLFFGSGTQLSVL.

The chain joins TRBV20-1 to TRBJ2-3; tentatively, D is TRBD2 (5 bases). CDR1 is DFQATT, CDR2 SNEGSKA, per germline (reference sequence). Trimming removed 4 bases from V and 0 bases from J, with 11 bases in between. The CDR3 sequence is 14 residues long. In DNA, the CDR3 is TGCAGTGCTATCCGCCCGGGGAGCACAGATACGCAGTATTTT. Its translation: CSAIRPGSTDTQYF.

The V gene is TRBV29-1, the J gene TRBJ1-1; no clear D. V was trimmed by 0 bases and J by 0 bases, leaving 11 bases between them. Germline lookup yields CDR1 SQVTM and CDR2 ANQGSEA. The CDR3 is 15 residues long. The CDR3: CSVEDWQPMNTEAFF. The CDR3 coding sequence is TGCAGCGTTGAAGATTGGCAGCCCATGAACACTGAAGCTTTCTTT.

This chain uses TRBV7-9 with TRBJ1-6; D remains ambiguous. V lost 1 base, J lost 12 bases, and 4 bases lay in between. The CDR3 covers 11 residues. Germline values: CDR1 SEHNR, CDR2 FQNEAQ (reference sequence). CDR3 sequence: CASSLGEPLHF. DNA for the CDR3: TGTGCCAGCAGCTTAGGAGAACCCCTCCACTTT.

The rearrangement uses TRBV7-2 and TRBJ1-2, with a tentative D call TRBD1 (5 bases). With 1 base removed from V and 0 bases from J, the gap between germline ends came to 9 bases. Germline values: CDR1 SGHTA, CDR2 FQGNSA. CDR3 length: 15 amino acids. Here the CDR3 reads CASSLVGGANYGYTF. CDR3 nucleotides: TGTGCCAGCAGCTTAGTGGGGGGAGCTAACTATGGCTACACCTTC.

This clonotype was seen only a few times. This rearrangement joins TRBV6-6 to TRBJ1-1; 7 bases match TRBD1. V lost 8 bases, J lost 2 bases, and 14 bases stayed unmatched. Per the germline V gene, CDR1 is MNHNY and CDR2 is SVGAGI (reference sequence). The CDR3 loop spans 16 amino acids. CDR3 protein: CASLRGPTSANTEAFF. CDR3 in DNA: TGTGCCAGCTTGAGGGGGCCAACTTCTGCTAACACTGAAGCTTTCTTT.